The 26 T cell receptor beta chains below all came from one sample that was sequenced in a study of T cells in Graves' hyperthyroidism and ophthalmopathy. Using RNA transcripts as the source, TCR beta CDR3 regions were amplified. The TCR CDR3 first-round RT-PCR relied on the HTBI primer set. TCRdb passed the multiplex PCR reads through MiXCR, listing each CDR3 protein once. The sample carries around 520,000 distinct CDR3 sequences, around 22% recorded once. The material sequenced was blood. The source is a woman younger than 45 with Graves' ophthalmopathy.

This clonotype was observed many times. The rearrangement joins TRBV30 to TRBJ1-1; possible D gene TRBD1, 5 bases. The CDR3 contains 13 residues. Trimming left V 4 bases short and J 0 bases short, with 9 bases between. CDR1 and CDR2 from the germline V gene are GTSNPN and SVGIG (reference sequence). In nucleotides, the CDR3 is TGTGCCTGGAAGGTGGGGCTGAACACTGAAGCTTTCTTT. Residues: CAWKVGLNTEAFF.

The chain combines TRBV6-5 with TRBJ2-7; 8 bases agree with TRBD2. The CDR3 is made up of 15 amino acids. The V and J ends lost 2 bases and 4 bases, in that order; junction bases with no gene match: 7. The V gene's germline CDR1 is MNHEY and CDR2 SVGAGI. CDR3 DNA sequence: TGTGCCAGCAGTTACGGCGGGAGGCATCGGTACGAGCAGTACTTC. Its translation: CASSYGGRHRYEQYF.

The chain joins TRBV20-1 to TRBJ2-5, with D possibly being TRBD1 (6 bases). V lost 6 bases to trimming and J lost 4 bases, with 15 bases between them. This CDR3 contains 13 residues. The germline V gene has CDR1 DFQATT and CDR2 SNEGSKA (reference sequence). CDR3 region: CSAQPAGAETQYF. The CDR3, as DNA: TGCAGTGCGCAGCCGGCAGGGGCAGAGACCCAGTACTTC.

Ten or more counts support this clonotype. The rearrangement links TRBV5-1 to TRBJ1-1, with 10 bases lining up with TRBD1. The CDR3 consists of 14 residues. Germline CDR1 and CDR2: SGHRS and YFSETQ. Trimming removed 5 bases from V and 5 bases from J; junction bases left unmatched: 6. The CDR3 spells CASRKDRGDTEAFF. CDR3 sequence (DNA): TGCGCCAGCAGGAAGGACAGGGGGGATACTGAAGCTTTCTTT.

This rearrangement joins TRBV3-1 to TRBJ2-5, with D possibly being TRBD1 (6 bases). The CDR3 consists of 14 residues. V lost 5 bases to trimming and J lost 5 bases, with 15 bases between them. CDR1 and CDR2 (germline): LGHDT, YNNKEL (reference sequence). CDR3 protein: CASSSSDSRETQYF. CDR3 bases: TGTGCCAGCAGCTCGTCGGACAGCCGGGAGACCCAGTACTTC.

Details on this clonotype: With a much larger clone just one base away, this may be a read error. The chain employs TRBV19 and TRBJ2-5, with D tentatively TRBD1 (5 bases). The CDR3 sequence is 18 residues long. CDR1 and CDR2 (germline): LNHDA, SQIVND (reference sequence). The CDR3 sequence: CASNFPGLLRTTQETQDF. CDR3 DNA sequence: TGTGCCAGTAACTTCCCTGGGCTCCTCCGGACAACTCAAGAGACCCAGGACTTC.

The chain employs TRBV20-1 and TRBJ2-5; no definite D call. From germline, CDR1 is DFQATT and CDR2 SNEGSKA (reference sequence). The CDR3 runs 12 residues. V dropped 5 bases and J dropped 5 bases, with 12 bases sitting between them. CDR3 in amino acids: CSAPSVGETQYF. For the CDR3, the DNA is TGCAGTGCTCCTTCAGTGGGGGAGACCCAGTACTTC.

This clonotype was counted a few times. The rearrangement links TRBV6-1 to TRBJ1-1; 7 bases line up with TRBD1. The germline V gene has CDR1 MNHNS and CDR2 SASEGT. The CDR3 is 16 amino acids. V gave up 4 bases and J gave up 3 bases; unmatched junction bases: 11. The CDR3 nucleotides are TGTGCCAGCAGTGTTCGGGAGGGGGCGTGGGACACTGAAGCTTTCTTT. Protein sequence: CASSVREGAWDTEAFF.

This clonotype was found many times. This chain connects TRBV3-1 to TRBJ1-5; D unclear. V lost 3 bases and J 7 bases, leaving 7 bases between the germline ends. The germline V gene encodes CDR1 LGHDT and CDR2 YNNKEL (reference sequence). This CDR3 has 12 residues. This CDR3 reads CASSQAEQPQHF. The CDR3 nucleotides read TGTGCCAGCAGCCAGGCAGAACAGCCCCAGCATTTT.

For the CDR3, the DNA is TGTGCCTGGAGTCCCAGGAGCAATCAGCCCCAGCATTTT. Encoded protein: CAWSPRSNQPQHF. The chain recombines TRBV30 with TRBJ1-5; D uncertain. The CDR3 loop spans 13 amino acids. Germline V gene sequence: CDR1 GTSNPN, CDR2 SVGIG (reference sequence). Trimming took off 2 bases at V and 1 base at J, with 6 bases between the two ends.

J is TRBJ2-7 and V is TRBV19, with D possibly matching TRBD2 (5 bases). There are 11 residues in the CDR3. Trimming stripped 3 bases from V and 6 bases from J, with 6 bases between. CDR1 is LNHDA, CDR2 SQIVND, per germline (reference sequence). The DNA for the CDR3 is TGTGCCAGTAGTATTGGGAGCGAGCAGTACTTC. Protein sequence: CASSIGSEQYF.

The table lists this clonotype with a few counts. The chain joins TRBV20-1 to TRBJ2-5; possible D gene TRBD2, 6 bases. The length of the CDR3 is 15 residues. Germline-derived CDR1 and CDR2 are DFQATT and SNEGSKA (reference sequence). V was shortened by 0 bases and J by 0 bases, with 11 bases between the two germline ends. The chain's CDR3 is CSARDFRGYQETQYF. DNA of the CDR3: TGCAGTGCTAGAGATTTCCGGGGGTACCAAGAGACCCAGTACTTC.

This clonotype has a count of ten or more. The V and J genes are TRBV4-1 and TRBJ1-2; D is perhaps TRBD1 (6 bases). CDR1 and CDR2 (germline): MGHRA, YSYEKL. Trimming cost V 2 bases and J 7 bases, with 14 bases left between them. CDR3 size: 14 residues. The DNA for the CDR3 is TGCGCCAGCAGCCAATCCACAGGGACCCCTGGCTACACCTTC. Protein: CASSQSTGTPGYTF.

The sample holds many counts of this clonotype. V usage is TRBV20-1 and J usage is TRBJ1-3; no reliable D call. Deletions cut 4 bases from V and 0 bases from J, with 10 bases between. The CDR3 has 14 residues. In germline, CDR1 is DFQATT, CDR2 SNEGSKA (reference sequence). The CDR3 coding sequence is TGCAGTGCTACGGACCCAAACTCTGGAAACACCATATATTTT. Its protein is CSATDPNSGNTIYF.

In this sample, this clonotype turned up a few times. V usage is TRBV6-2 or TRBV6-3 and J usage is TRBJ1-5; D is uncertain. Germline lookup yields CDR1 MNHEY and CDR2 SVGEGT. The CDR3 sequence is 14 residues long. The germline V and J ends were trimmed by 0 bases and 4 bases, with 7 bases remaining between them. The CDR3, as DNA: TGTGCCAGCAGTTACTCGGGAGAAAATCAGCCCCAGCATTTT. As protein: CASSYSGENQPQHF.

This clonotype came up many times. The chain couples TRBV28 to TRBJ1-2; 7 bases fit TRBD1. The CDR3 covers 15 residues. Germline values: CDR1 MDHEN, CDR2 SYDVKM. J lost 7 bases, V lost 5 bases, and 13 bases had no gene match. CDR3 protein: CASSPHDRVLSGYTF. Written as DNA, the CDR3 is TGTGCCAGCAGTCCCCACGACAGGGTCCTCAGTGGCTACACCTTC.

This clonotype was detected only a few times. The J gene is TRBJ1-1, the V gene TRBV11-3, with 10 bases aligning to TRBD1. Germline lookup yields CDR1 SGHNT and CDR2 YENEEA. The J segment lost 5 bases and the V segment lost 5 bases, leaving 8 bases of the junction unmatched. The length of the CDR3 is 15 residues. CDR3 in DNA: TGTGCCAGCAGCCTTACTGGACAGGGGGAGACTGAAGCTTTCTTT. It yields the protein CASSLTGQGETEAFF.

This rearrangement joins TRBV7-3 to TRBJ2-7; TRBD1 agrees at 7 bases. CDR1 and CDR2 (germline): SGHTA, FQGTGA. V shed 5 bases and J 4 bases; nucleotides not matched to a gene: 5. CDR3 length: 13 amino acids. The CDR3: CASSNNRGYEQYF. The CDR3 DNA sequence: TGTGCCAGCAGCAACAACAGGGGTTACGAGCAGTACTTC.

There are many counts of this clonotype. The rearrangement uses TRBV20-1 and TRBJ2-5; D remains unclear. From germline, CDR1 is DFQATT and CDR2 SNEGSKA (reference sequence). The CDR3 has 12 residues. Trimming cost V 6 bases and J 5 bases, with 13 bases left between them. The CDR3 spells CSALPWSETQYF. Here the CDR3 DNA reads TGCAGTGCCCTCCCCTGGTCGGAGACCCAGTACTTC.

Ten or more counts support this clonotype. The V and J genes are TRBV20-1 and TRBJ2-7; TRBD1 matches at 7 bases. The junction had 9 bases not matched to a gene; V was cut back by 5 bases and J by 2 bases. CDR1 DFQATT and CDR2 SNEGSKA come from the germline V gene (reference sequence). The CDR3 spans 14 residues. CDR3 sequence: CSAGKTGLTYEQYF. CDR3 sequence (DNA): TGCAGTGCTGGGAAGACAGGGCTTACCTACGAGCAGTACTTC.

This clonotype came up many times. The genes are TRBV2 and TRBJ2-2; D gene ambiguous. The CDR3 covers 11 residues. Deletions cut 2 bases from V and 7 bases from J, with 2 bases between. In germline, CDR1 is SNHLY, CDR2 FYNNEI. The CDR3 nucleotides read TGTGCCAGCAGTGAATTCGGGGAGCTGTTTTTT. As protein: CASSEFGELFF.

This clonotype was counted many times. This chain joins TRBV20-1 and TRBJ1-2, with 9 bases matching TRBD1. Germline V gene lookup returns CDR1 DFQATT and CDR2 SNEGSKA (reference sequence). The CDR3 loop spans 13 amino acids. V gave up 5 bases and J gave up 3 bases; unmatched junction bases: 4. CDR3 region: CSAWDRVDYGYTF. As DNA, the CDR3 is TGCAGTGCTTGGGACAGGGTAGACTATGGCTACACCTTC.

This clonotype was recorded many times. This rearrangement joins TRBV7-6 to TRBJ2-7; TRBD1 or TRBD2 may be the D gene (5 bases each). Trimming stripped 4 bases from V and 2 bases from J, with 18 bases between. The CDR3 runs 16 residues. Per germline, CDR1 SGHVS and CDR2 FNYEAQ. The CDR3 DNA sequence: TGTGCCAGCAGCTCCAGGCCCGGGACGGAAGCCTACGAGCAGTACTTC. Translated, it gives CASSSRPGTEAYEQYF.

The gene calls are TRBV6-2 or TRBV6-3 and TRBJ2-7; unclear D gene. Germline-derived CDR1 and CDR2 are MNHEY and SVGEGT. V was cut by 7 bases and J by 3 bases, with 10 bases left in between. The CDR3 is made up of 12 amino acids. CDR3 coding DNA: TGTGCCAGCAAACAAACTATCTACGAGCAGTACTTC. Protein sequence: CASKQTIYEQYF.

This clonotype showed up just a few times. The chain employs TRBV7-2 and TRBJ2-2; D is perhaps TRBD2 (5 bases). Germline CDR1 reads SGHTA; CDR2 reads FQGNSA. The CDR3 is made up of 14 amino acids. V lost 1 base, J lost 4 bases, and 7 bases lay in between. Here the CDR3 reads CASSLVGSTGELFF. In nucleotides, the CDR3 is TGTGCCAGCAGCTTAGTGGGGAGCACCGGGGAGCTGTTTTTT.

This clonotype was counted ten times or more. The V call is TRBV29-1, the J call TRBJ1-2, with a tentative D call TRBD1 (6 bases). Germline loops: CDR1 SQVTM, CDR2 ANQGSEA. The length of the CDR3 is 11 residues. Trimming removed 5 bases from V and 2 bases from J, with 6 bases in between. This CDR3 is CSVTGNYGYTF. The CDR3 DNA reads as TGCAGCGTTACAGGGAACTATGGCTACACCTTC.